These 8 T cell receptor beta chains share one sample of origin, sequenced in a study of cytomegalovirus exposure and HLA in healthy donors. With 60 Vbeta and 13 Jbeta primers, the PCR was carried out. The repertoire was sequenced with immunoSEQ multiplex PCR; TCRdb's copy has only in-frame clones and lacks some. The sample carries some 140,000 clones, 80% recorded once. Sample: PBMCs. The receptors were gathered from a man aged 25-45 years in good health and CMV-seropositive.

This clone has just one count. The rearrangement joins TRBV11-2 to TRBJ1-5; 7 nucleotides line up with TRBD1. Germline values: CDR1 SGHAT, CDR2 FQNNGV. J lost 3 bases, V lost 5 bases, and 1 base had no gene match. CDR3 length equals 13 residues. This CDR3 is CASSRGPNQPQHF. The DNA for the CDR3 is TGTGCCAGCAGCAGGGGGCCCAATCAGCCCCAGCATTTT.

The chain has TRBV6-5 and TRBJ2-7, with unresolved D. CDR1 MNHEY and CDR2 SVGAGI come from the germline V gene. This CDR3 is built from 15 residues. V shed 5 bases and J shed 2 bases, with 16 bases lying between them. Here the CDR3 reads CASSIDRIRAYEQYF. The CDR3 DNA sequence: TGTGCCAGCAGTATTGACCGGATCCGGGCCTACGAGCAGTACTTC.

The V call is TRBV19, the J call TRBJ1-5, with D perhaps matching TRBD1 (5 bases). This CDR3 comprises 15 residues. The germline V gene has CDR1 LNHDA and CDR2 SQIVND (reference sequence). V shed 7 bases and J shed 4 bases, with 17 bases lying between them. DNA of the CDR3: TGTGCCAGTATGGGGGAGGGGAGACGGAATCAGCCCCAGCATTTT. Its protein is CASMGEGRRNQPQHF.

The chain joins TRBV5-1 to TRBJ2-7; a weak D match, TRBD1 (6 bases). The V gene lost 5 bases and the J gene lost 6 bases, with 15 bases spanning the gap. Germline V gene data show CDR1 as SGHRS and CDR2 as YFSETQ. The CDR3 consists of 13 residues. The CDR3 is CASRPQGSSEQYF. CDR3 coding DNA: TGCGCCAGCAGGCCACAGGGTTCCAGCGAGCAGTACTTC.

This clone was recorded once. The chain has TRBV20-1 and TRBJ2-7; 7 bases agree with TRBD1. The CDR3 is 11 amino acids. The V gene end was trimmed by 2 bases and the J gene end by 6 bases; junction bases not matched to a gene: 1. The germline gives CDR1 DFQATT, CDR2 SNEGSKA (reference sequence). The CDR3 loop reads CSARRQGEQYF. Here the CDR3 DNA reads TGCAGTGCTAGAAGACAGGGCGAGCAGTACTTC.

The chain carries TRBV9 and TRBJ1-1, with D hard to call. Between the trimmed V and J ends, which lost 4 bases and 2 bases, there was a span of 12 bases. The CDR3 loop spans 14 amino acids. Germline V gene sequence: CDR1 SGDLS, CDR2 YYNGEE. CDR3 region: CASSLTRSNTEAFF. DNA of the CDR3: TGTGCCAGCAGCCTAACCAGGTCCAACACTGAAGCTTTCTTT.

On this clone: Other DNA sequences in this sample translate to the same CDR3. The chain links TRBV6-5 to TRBJ1-5, with TRBD1 matching over 9 bases. The CDR3 totals 15 residues. Germline V gives CDR1 MNHEY, CDR2 SVGAGI. J lost 0 bases, V lost 6 bases, and 3 bases had no gene match. CDR3 residues: CASREGQGSNQPQHF. The CDR3 DNA reads TGTGCCAGCAGGGAGGGACAGGGTAGCAATCAGCCCCAGCATTTT.

The genes are TRBV5-1 and TRBJ1-3; 10 nucleotides align to TRBD1. In germline, CDR1 is SGHRS, CDR2 YFSETQ. Trimming removed 4 bases from V and 7 bases from J; junction bases left unmatched: 11. The CDR3 runs to 16 residues. The CDR3 loop is CASSGPGTGAANTIYF. CDR3 bases: TGCGCCAGCAGCGGGCCCGGGACAGGGGCCGCGAACACCATATATTTT. Complete variable domain (other parts from reference TRBV5-1 and TRBJ1-3): KAGVTQTPRYLIKTRGQQVTLSCSPISGHRSVSWYQQTPGQGLQFLFEYFSETQRNKGNFPGRFSGRQFSNSRSEMNVSTLELGDSALYLCASSGPGTGAANTIYFGEGSWLTVV.